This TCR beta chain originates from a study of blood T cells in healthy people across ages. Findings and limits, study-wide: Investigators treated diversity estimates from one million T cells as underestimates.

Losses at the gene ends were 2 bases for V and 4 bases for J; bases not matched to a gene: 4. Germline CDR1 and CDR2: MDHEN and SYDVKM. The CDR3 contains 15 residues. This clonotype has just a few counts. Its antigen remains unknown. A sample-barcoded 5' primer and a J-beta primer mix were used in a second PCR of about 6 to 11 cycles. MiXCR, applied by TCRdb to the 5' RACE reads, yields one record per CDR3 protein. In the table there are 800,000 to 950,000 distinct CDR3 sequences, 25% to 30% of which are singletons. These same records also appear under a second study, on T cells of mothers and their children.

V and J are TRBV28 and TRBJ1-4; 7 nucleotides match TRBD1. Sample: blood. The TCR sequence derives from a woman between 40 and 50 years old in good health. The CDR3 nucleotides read TGTGCCAGCAGTTTAGGCAGGGGGGATAATGAAAAACTGTTTTTT. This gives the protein CASSLGRGDNEKLFF.